These 29 T cell receptor beta chains were all obtained from the same sample, sequenced in a study of control samples from healthy donors and cancer patients. Profiled with immunoSEQ multiplex PCR; TCRdb holds only in-frame clones, not every one. The data contain 70,000 to 80,000 clones, about 90% of them singletons. The sample consisted of blood. The receptors originated from a woman aged 50 to 60 in good health.

The V call is TRBV28, the J call TRBJ2-6, with 7 nucleotides matching TRBD1. The V segment lost 6 bases and the J segment 0 bases; nucleotides outside the gene matches: 20. CDR1 MDHEN and CDR2 SYDVKM come from the germline V gene. The CDR3 runs 21 residues. CDR3 amino acids: CASSSGTEDETRISGANVLTF. The CDR3, as DNA: TGTGCCAGCAGCTCCGGGACAGAAGACGAAACCCGAATCTCTGGGGCCAACGTCCTGACTTTC.

This sequence joins TRBV6-5 and TRBJ2-3; 8 bases agree with TRBD2. CDR3 length: 14 amino acids. Germline CDR1 MNHEY, CDR2 SVGAGI. V was pared by 7 bases and J by 1 base, with 4 bases of the junction left unmatched. In DNA form, the CDR3 reads TGTGCCAGCACCGAGACTAGCGGCACAGATACGCAGTATTTT. This gives the protein CASTETSGTDTQYF.

This chain connects TRBV9 to TRBJ2-1; 12 bases fit TRBD2. Unmatched junction bases numbered 5, after V lost 0 bases and J lost 10 bases. Germline CDR1 SGDLS, CDR2 YYNGEE. The CDR3 contains 15 residues. Here the CDR3 reads CASSVGTSGVWEQFF. Written as DNA, the CDR3 is TGTGCCAGCAGCGTAGGGACTAGCGGGGTGTGGGAGCAGTTCTTC.

The chain is built from TRBV9 and TRBJ2-7, with D tentatively TRBD1 or TRBD2 (5 bases each). This CDR3 comprises 13 residues. The V end was cut by 8 bases, the J end by 7 bases, with 19 bases between. Germline CDR1 reads SGDLS; CDR2 reads YYNGEE. In DNA form, the CDR3 reads TGTGCCAGTGGCCGGGACCCCGTAGGAGAGCAGTACTTC. Translated: CASGRDPVGEQYF.

The J gene is TRBJ2-1, the V gene TRBV5-1; 11 bases line up with TRBD2. The CDR3 is 17 amino acids. The V gene end was trimmed by 0 bases and the J gene end by 5 bases; junction bases not matched to a gene: 7. Germline V gene lookup returns CDR1 SGHRS and CDR2 YFSETQ. CDR3 sequence: CASSLVLAGDADNEQFF. The CDR3 DNA is TGCGCCAGCAGCTTGGTACTAGCGGGAGATGCCGACAATGAGCAGTTCTTC.

The gene calls are TRBV28 and TRBJ1-1; D not resolved. Trimming took 4 bases from V and 1 from J, leaving 10 bases between them. Germline V gene data show CDR1 as MDHEN and CDR2 as SYDVKM. The CDR3 spans 14 residues. CDR3 loop: CASSSRGSNTEAFF. The DNA for the CDR3 is TGTGCCAGCAGTTCGAGAGGATCGAACACTGAAGCTTTCTTT.

CDR3 protein: CASSPRRLWGYTF. CDR3 nucleotides: TGTGCCAGCAGTCCTCGGAGGCTATGGGGCTACACCTTC. The J gene is TRBJ1-2, the V gene TRBV12-3 or TRBV12-4; D uncertain. This CDR3 has 13 residues. Trimming shortened V by 5 bases and J by 8 bases, and 15 bases separated the two germline ends.

The chain has TRBV28 and TRBJ2-1; D gene ambiguous. Germline CDR1 is MDHEN and CDR2 is SYDVKM. V lost 3 bases and J 9 bases, leaving 12 bases between the germline ends. The CDR3 sequence is 13 residues long. The CDR3 DNA reads TGTGCCAGCAGTTTGGGCAGTCAAGGTGAGCAGTTCTTC. This sequence encodes CASSLGSQGEQFF. Full variable domain (outside the CDR3, taken from reference TRBV28 and TRBJ2-1): DVKVTQSSRYLVKRTGEKVFLECVQDMDHENMFWYRQDPGLGLRLIYFSYDVKMKEKGDIPEGYSVSREKKERFSLILESASTNQTSMYLCASSLGSQGEQFFGPGTRLTVL.

In this sample, this clone turned up a few times. V gene TRBV5-1 combines with J gene TRBJ1-5; 10 positions agree with TRBD1. J lost 7 bases, V lost 4 bases, and 8 bases had no gene match. The CDR3 length is 15 residues. Germline V gene lookup returns CDR1 SGHRS and CDR2 YFSETQ. This CDR3 is CASSTGTGEQQPQHF. The CDR3 DNA sequence: TGCGCCAGCAGCACTGGGACAGGGGAGCAACAGCCCCAGCATTTT.

This clone was recorded only once. J is TRBJ2-7 and V is TRBV3-1 (or the pseudogene TRBV3-2); TRBD1 might be the D (5 bases). Between the trimmed V and J ends, which lost 1 base and 7 bases, there was a span of 14 bases. The CDR3 totals 14 residues. From germline, CDR1 is LGHDT and CDR2 YNNKEL (reference sequence). CDR3 region: CASSQAGHLGEQYF. CDR3 DNA: TGTGCCAGCAGCCAAGCCGGACACCTGGGGGAGCAGTACTTC.

The gene calls are TRBV19 and TRBJ1-1; possible D gene TRBD1, 6 bases. The V and J ends lost 3 bases and 1 base respectively, with 12 bases between them. Per the germline V gene, CDR1 is LNHDA and CDR2 is SQIVND (reference sequence). This CDR3 is built from 15 residues. CDR3 sequence: CASSISGAPNTEAFF. DNA of the CDR3: TGTGCCAGTAGTATTTCGGGGGCCCCGAACACTGAAGCTTTCTTT.

The chain uses TRBV18 and TRBJ1-1; 8 bases map to TRBD1. Germline CDR1 and CDR2: KGHSH and LQKENI. This CDR3 is 12 amino acids long. V gave up 5 bases and J gave up 14 bases; unmatched junction bases: 10. This CDR3 reads CASSGLDRGGFF. The CDR3 DNA is TGTGCCAGCTCAGGGCTTGACAGGGGAGGCTTCTTT.

The chain uses TRBV29-1 and TRBJ2-1; D may be TRBD1 or TRBD2 (5 bases each). Germline CDR1 and CDR2: SQVTM and ANQGSEA. With 4 bases removed from V and 0 bases from J, the gap between germline ends came to 13 bases. This CDR3 is 15 amino acids long. The CDR3 DNA reads as TGCAGCGTTGCTGGGGACGCGAGCTCCTACAATGAGCAGTTCTTC. Its protein product is CSVAGDASSYNEQFF.

The CDR3 here is CASSIQGATMITDTQYF. The CDR3 coding sequence is TGTGCCAGTAGTATCCAGGGGGCTACCATGATCACAGATACGCAGTATTTT. V is TRBV19 and J is TRBJ2-3; TRBD1 matches 8 bases. The length of the CDR3 is 17 residues. Germline V gives CDR1 LNHDA, CDR2 SQIVND (reference sequence). Unmatched junction bases numbered 10, after V lost 3 bases and J lost 2 bases.

In its sample, this clone was seen once. The chain links TRBV14 to TRBJ1-4; a weak D match, TRBD1 (6 bases). The CDR3 runs to 16 residues. The germline V gene encodes CDR1 SGHDN and CDR2 FVKESK. Trimming took off 3 bases at V and 2 bases at J, with 13 bases between the two ends. CDR3 DNA sequence: TGTGCCAGCAGCCATATTAGGGACACCACTAATGAAAAACTGTTTTTT. Its protein is CASSHIRDTTNEKLFF.

The V gene is TRBV2, the J gene TRBJ2-1; no definite D call. Germline-derived CDR1 and CDR2 are SNHLY and FYNNEI. The V and J ends lost 7 bases and 5 bases respectively, with 3 bases between them. The CDR3 contains 10 residues. Here the CDR3 DNA reads TGTGCCAGCATTCACAATGAGCAGTTCTTC. This encodes CASIHNEQFF.

This clone was observed a single time. The chain uses TRBV5-4 and TRBJ2-5, with 9 positions matching TRBD2. This CDR3 is built from 16 residues. V dropped 4 bases and J dropped 4; count of bases not matched to a gene: 11. Germline V gives CDR1 SGHNT, CDR2 YYREEE (reference sequence). The CDR3 loop is CASSTGAGGPLETQYF. CDR3 nucleotides: TGTGCCAGCAGCACTGGGGCGGGAGGGCCCTTAGAGACCCAGTACTTC.

The chain links TRBV4-1 to TRBJ2-1, with D possibly being TRBD1 (5 bases). Between the trimmed V and J ends, which lost 0 bases and 0 bases, there was a span of 9 bases. CDR1 and CDR2 (germline): MGHRA, YSYEKL. This CDR3 has 16 amino acids. The CDR3 DNA is TGCGCCAGCAGCCAAGAGCAGGGAAGCTCCTACAATGAGCAGTTCTTC. Protein product: CASSQEQGSSYNEQFF.

The genes are TRBV7-3 and TRBJ1-1; 7 bases are shared with TRBD1. The V gene's germline CDR1 is SGHTA and CDR2 FQGTGA. The CDR3 is 14 amino acids. V gave up 5 bases and J gave up 6 bases; unmatched junction bases: 9. The CDR3 bases are TGTGCCAGCAGCACCGGGCAGGGGGTCTCTGAAGCTTTCTTT. Protein: CASSTGQGVSEAFF.

This clone is judged large. V gene TRBV27 combines with J gene TRBJ2-7; 9 bases align to TRBD1. CDR1 is MNHEY, CDR2 SMNVEV, per germline (reference sequence). The CDR3 sequence is 16 residues long. The J segment lost 5 bases and the V segment lost 6 bases, leaving 14 bases of the junction unmatched. The CDR3 coding sequence is TGTGCCAGCAGCCCCTACGCGGGGACAGGGAGCCACGAGCAGTACTTC. It codes for CASSPYAGTGSHEQYF.

V is TRBV2 and J is TRBJ2-1; D remains ambiguous. The germline CDR1 and CDR2 sequences are SNHLY and FYNNEI. The length of the CDR3 is 11 residues. Trimming shortened V by 5 bases and J by 4 bases, and 3 bases separated the two germline ends. CDR3 sequence: CASSSYNEQFF. In nucleotides, the CDR3 is TGTGCCAGCAGTTCGTACAATGAGCAGTTCTTC.

This sequence joins TRBV27 and TRBJ2-5; 13 bases are a match to TRBD2. With V trimmed by 5 bases and J by 3 bases, 15 bases remained unmatched. Germline CDR1 and CDR2: MNHEY and SMNVEV (reference sequence). The CDR3 spans 19 residues. CDR3: CASSLGLAGVPTRKETQYF. DNA for the CDR3: TGTGCCAGCAGTCTCGGACTAGCGGGAGTCCCGACCCGCAAAGAGACCCAGTACTTC.

The chain carries TRBV28 and TRBJ2-1, with D unclear. The CDR3 has 14 amino acids. In germline, CDR1 is MDHEN, CDR2 SYDVKM. The V gene lost 2 bases and the J gene lost 12 bases, with 17 bases spanning the gap. The CDR3 sequence: CASSLRWRFFVQFF. CDR3 sequence (DNA): TGTGCCAGCAGTTTAAGGTGGCGTTTTTTTGTGCAGTTCTTC.

This clone was seen just once. A junction boundary mismatches the germline segment, possibly from a read error. The chain carries TRBV2 and TRBJ2-1; 9 bases line up with TRBD2. The CDR3 contains 13 residues. Germline CDR1 SNHLY, CDR2 FYNNEI. This CDR3 reads CASTEGPAGGQFF. The DNA for the CDR3 is TGTGCCAGCACTGAAGGGCCAGCGGGAGGGCAGTTCTTC.

This clone has only a few counts. The chain joins TRBV19 to TRBJ1-1, with D unclear. The length of the CDR3 is 13 residues. V was shortened by 4 bases and J by 7 bases, with 13 bases between the two germline ends. Germline loops: CDR1 LNHDA, CDR2 SQIVND (reference sequence). The CDR3, as DNA: TGTGCCAGTAGTACTAGTGTGGAGCTTGAAGCTTTCTTT. This sequence encodes CASSTSVELEAFF.

CDR3 DNA: TGTGCCAGCAGCTTAGAGCCAGGCGCCTATGGCTACACCTTC. Its protein product is CASSLEPGAYGYTF. The chain uses TRBV7-9 and TRBJ1-2; unclear D gene. Trimming pared 1 base from V and 4 bases from J, leaving 10 bases between. This CDR3 is built from 14 residues. Germline CDR1 SEHNR, CDR2 FQNEAQ (reference sequence).

This CDR3 reads CSVGDTQYF. In DNA form, the CDR3 reads TGCAGTGTTGGAGATACGCAGTATTTT. This chain connects TRBV20-1 to TRBJ2-3; D remains ambiguous. Deletions cut 7 bases from V and 5 bases from J, with 4 bases between. Germline CDR1 DFQATT, CDR2 SNEGSKA (reference sequence). This CDR3 has 9 amino acids.

The rearrangement uses TRBV9 and TRBJ2-1; TRBD1 matches at 9 bases. CDR3 size: 19 residues. With 0 bases clipped from V and 6 bases from J, the junction kept 16 bases outside the gene matches. CDR1 is SGDLS and CDR2 is YYNGEE in the germline V gene. CDR3 coding DNA: TGTGCCAGCAGCGTAGGTGGGACAGGGCAGGGCCTAGCGGTCAATGAGCAGTTCTTC. Amino acids: CASSVGGTGQGLAVNEQFF.

This clone has a single count. The chain uses TRBV5-1 and TRBJ2-7; D ambiguous. The CDR3 has 13 amino acids. Germline-derived CDR1 and CDR2 are SGHRS and YFSETQ. Trimming left V 7 bases short and J 1 base short, with 12 bases between. CDR3 in amino acids: CASSREFSYEQYF. CDR3 DNA sequence: TGCGCCAGCTCCCGAGAATTTTCCTACGAGCAGTACTTC.